This T cell receptor (beta chain) was obtained from a study of cytomegalovirus exposure and HLA in healthy donors. The study, taken as a whole, reports: Earlier results showed most TCR beta V segments being productive about 87% or about 30% of the time. A further, later analysis showed that HLA-associated TCR beta chains (compared with equally common others) were more clonally expanded.

13 Jbeta primers and 60 Vbeta primers were used for the PCR. Clones were read by immunoSEQ multiplex PCR, and TCRdb kept only the in-frame ones, dropping some. The data hold 200,000 to 250,000 clones, with around 85% observed a single time. Per germline, CDR1 LNHDA and CDR2 SQIVND (reference sequence). The CDR3 length is 14 residues. The J segment lost 7 bases and the V segment lost 4 bases, leaving 4 bases of the junction unmatched. A few counts support this clone. Its matching antigen is unknown. This receptor was obtained from a human donor in good health. The J gene is TRBJ1-4, the V gene TRBV19, with 9 positions matching TRBD1. Source material: PBMCs. CDR3 sequence (DNA): TGTGCCAGTAGTACGGGACAGGGCGGTGAAAAACTGTTTTTT. It specifies CASSTGQGGEKLFF.